The present TCR beta chain was sequenced within a study of regulatory T cells in long-lasting Graves disease. In the study overall: Under 3 months of antithyroid drugs had been taken by newly diagnosed Graves' patients.

HTBI primers from iRepertoire and Arm-PCR of CDR3 regions yielded the TCR beta libraries. Study processing details: Samples revealed roughly 62 TRBV and roughly 15 TRBJ segments. One entry per CDR3 protein, called by TCRdb with MiXCR from the multiplex PCR reads. TCRdb, not the authors, supplied the V and J calls. The data show 200,000 to 250,000 distinct CDR3 sequences, with over 20% seen just once and 14% held by the top ten. Time point reported: newly diagnosed GD, antithyroid drugs for less than 3 months. From RNA extracted from PBMCs, the TCR library was made. Roughly 10 milliliters of peripheral blood were taken and placed in EDTA tubes. Between the trimmed V and J ends, which lost 5 bases and 7 bases, there was a span of 18 bases. Germline CDR1 reads KGHSH; CDR2 reads LQKENI. The CDR3 runs to 14 residues. Many counts were recorded for this clonotype. The antigen is unknown. The study's findings and limits: Gene preferences differed: TRBV28, TRBJ1-2, TRBJ2-5 in persistent cases.

The origin of this receptor is a female donor with Graves disease. The sample here was peripheral blood mononuclear cells (PBMCs), taken at new diagnosis, from a patient treated with antithyroid drugs. The chain couples TRBV18 to TRBJ2-7; tentatively, D is TRBD1 (5 bases). The CDR3 DNA reads as TGTGCCAGCTCATCCTCCTCGCCCCCAGGGGAGCAGTACTTC. Protein: CASSSSSPPGEQYF.